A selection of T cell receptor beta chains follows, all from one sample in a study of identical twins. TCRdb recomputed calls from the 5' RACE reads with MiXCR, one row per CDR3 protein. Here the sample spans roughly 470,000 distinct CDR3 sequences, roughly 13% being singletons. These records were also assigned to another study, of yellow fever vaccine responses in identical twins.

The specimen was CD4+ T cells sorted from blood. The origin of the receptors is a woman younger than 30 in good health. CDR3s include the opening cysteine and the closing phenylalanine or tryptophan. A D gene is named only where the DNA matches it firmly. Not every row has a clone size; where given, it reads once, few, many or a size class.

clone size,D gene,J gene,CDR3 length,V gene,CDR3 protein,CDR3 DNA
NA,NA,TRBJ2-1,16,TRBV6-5,CASSYLGGGLPNEQFF,TGTGCCAGCAGTTACCTCGGGGGCGGGCTCCCGAATGAGCAGTTCTTC
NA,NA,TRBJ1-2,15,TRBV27,CASSLRIGAGYGYTF,TGTGCCAGCAGTTTACGTATTGGGGCAGGCTATGGCTACACCTTC
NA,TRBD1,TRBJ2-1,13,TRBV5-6,CASRGTGGTEQFF,TGTGCCAGTCGAGGGACAGGGGGGACTGAGCAGTTCTTC
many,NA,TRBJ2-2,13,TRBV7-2,CASSPYLTGELFF,TGTGCCAGCAGCCCGTACTTAACCGGGGAGCTGTTTTTT
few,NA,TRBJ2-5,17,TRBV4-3,CASSPGTLSSEQETQYF,TGCGCCAGCAGCCCCGGGACCCTCTCGAGCGAGCAAGAGACCCAGTACTTC
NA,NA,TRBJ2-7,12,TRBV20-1,CSAMRESYEQYF,TGCAGTGCTATGCGGGAATCCTACGAGCAGTACTTC
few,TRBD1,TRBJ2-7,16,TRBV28,CASSATGTGSPYEQYF,TGTGCCAGCAGTGCCACCGGGACAGGGAGTCCCTACGAGCAGTACTTC
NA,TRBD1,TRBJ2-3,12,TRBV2,CASERTGMGLYF,TGTGCCAGCGAGCGGACAGGGATGGGGCTGTATTTT
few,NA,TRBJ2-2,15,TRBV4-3,CASSLSGVLTGELFF,TGCGCCAGCAGCCTTTCGGGTGTCTTGACCGGGGAGCTGTTTTTT
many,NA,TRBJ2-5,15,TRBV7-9,CASSLVPPGQETQYF,TGTGCCAGCAGCTTAGTGCCCCCGGGACAAGAGACCCAGTACTTC
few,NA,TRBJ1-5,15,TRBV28,CASSLAKDSNQPQHF,TGTGCCAGCAGTTTAGCAAAGGATAGCAATCAGCCCCAGCATTTT
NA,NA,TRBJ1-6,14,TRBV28,CASSLQANNSPLHF,TGTGCCAGCAGTTTACAGGCTAATAATTCACCCCTCCACTTT
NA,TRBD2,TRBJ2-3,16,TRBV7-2,CASSLEYPGGTDTQYF,TGTGCCAGCAGCTTAGAGTACCCCGGGGGGACAGATACGCAGTATTTT
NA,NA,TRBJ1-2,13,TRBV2,CASTRATAGGYTF,TGTGCCAGCACGCGGGCAACGGCCGGTGGCTACACCTTC
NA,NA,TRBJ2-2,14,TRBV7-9,CASSYRQNTGELFF,TGTGCCAGCAGCTACCGACAGAACACCGGGGAGCTGTTTTTT
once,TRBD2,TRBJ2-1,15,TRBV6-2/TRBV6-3,CASSRPSGKGNEQFF,TGTGCCAGCAGTCGCCCCAGCGGGAAGGGTAATGAGCAGTTCTTC
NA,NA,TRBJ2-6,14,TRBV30,CAWSRGNGANVLTF,TGTGCCTGGAGTCGAGGGAACGGGGCCAACGTCCTGACTTTC
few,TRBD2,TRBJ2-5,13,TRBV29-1,CSVEGASGETQYF,TGCAGCGTTGAAGGGGCTAGCGGGGAGACCCAGTACTTC
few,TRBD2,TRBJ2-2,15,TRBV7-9,CASSPEERGTGELFF,TGTGCCAGCAGCCCGGAGGAGCGGGGAACCGGGGAGCTGTTTTTT
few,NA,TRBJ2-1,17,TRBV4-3,CASSQDRGGTPDNEQFF,TGCGCCAGCAGCCAAGATAGGGGAGGAACCCCAGACAATGAGCAGTTCTTC
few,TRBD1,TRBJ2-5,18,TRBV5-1,CASSADRGGLFFKETQYF,TGCGCCAGCAGCGCGGACAGGGGAGGTTTGTTTTTCAAAGAGACCCAGTACTTC
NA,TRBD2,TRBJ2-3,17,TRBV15,CATSRRSLAGSADTQYF,TGTGCCACCAGCAGAAGGAGTCTAGCGGGGTCGGCAGATACGCAGTATTTT
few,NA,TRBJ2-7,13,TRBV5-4,CASSSRVTYEQYF,TGTGCCAGCAGCTCTCGGGTAACCTACGAGCAGTACTTC
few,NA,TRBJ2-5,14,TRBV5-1,CASSLLANSETQYF,TGCGCCAGCAGCTTATTAGCCAATTCAGAGACCCAGTACTTC
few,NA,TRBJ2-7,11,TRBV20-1,CSARSVDEQYF,TGCAGTGCTAGGTCCGTTGACGAGCAGTACTTC
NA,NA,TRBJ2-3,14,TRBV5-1,CASSHPLSTDTQYF,TGCGCCAGCAGCCACCCCCTGAGCACAGATACGCAGTATTTT
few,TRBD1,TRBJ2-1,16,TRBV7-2,CASSLRRQGAYNEQFF,TGTGCCAGCAGCCTCCGTAGGCAGGGGGCTTACAATGAGCAGTTCTTC
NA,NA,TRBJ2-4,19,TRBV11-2,CASSLGSHRGQPTKNIQYF,TGTGCCAGCAGCTTAGGGTCCCACCGGGGACAACCTACCAAAAACATTCAGTACTTC
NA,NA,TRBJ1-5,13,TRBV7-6,CASSLAPRDPQHF,TGTGCCAGCAGCTTGGCCCCGAGGGATCCCCAGCATTTT
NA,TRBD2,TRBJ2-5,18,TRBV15,CATSRDLPGLAGVETQYF,TGTGCCACCAGCAGAGACCTACCCGGACTAGCGGGAGTAGAGACCCAGTACTTC
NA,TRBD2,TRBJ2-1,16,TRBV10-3,CAMGFRALADYNEQFF,TGTGCCATGGGGTTTAGGGCGCTAGCGGATTACAATGAGCAGTTCTTC
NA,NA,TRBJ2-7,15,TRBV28,CASSTYTGTPREQYF,TGTGCCAGCAGTACCTATACAGGGACCCCTAGGGAGCAGTACTTC
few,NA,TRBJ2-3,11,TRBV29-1,CSVGFTDTQYF,TGCAGCGTCGGCTTCACAGATACGCAGTATTTT
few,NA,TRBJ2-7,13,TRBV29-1,CSVGGSNLYEQYF,TGCAGCGTTGGGGGCAGTAACCTCTACGAGCAGTACTTC
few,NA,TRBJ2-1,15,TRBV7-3,CASSFSGVVYNEQFF,TGTGCCAGCAGCTTTTCAGGGGTCGTCTACAATGAGCAGTTCTTC
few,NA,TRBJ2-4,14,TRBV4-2,CASSVPGAKNIQYF,TGTGCCAGCAGCGTCCCGGGAGCCAAAAACATTCAGTACTTC
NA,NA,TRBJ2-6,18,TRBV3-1,CASSQGGGPFSGANVLTF,TGTGCCAGCAGCCAAGGAGGAGGGCCCTTCTCTGGGGCCAACGTCCTGACTTTC
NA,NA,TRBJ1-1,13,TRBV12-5,CASAWTANTEAFF,TGTGCTAGTGCTTGGACAGCGAACACTGAAGCTTTCTTT
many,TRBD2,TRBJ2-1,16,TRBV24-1,CATSDFGLAGNNEQFF,TGTGCCACCAGTGATTTTGGGCTAGCGGGCAACAATGAGCAGTTCTTC
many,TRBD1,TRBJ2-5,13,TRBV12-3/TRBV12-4,CATKQGAAETQYF,TGTGCCACAAAACAGGGGGCTGCAGAGACCCAGTACTTC
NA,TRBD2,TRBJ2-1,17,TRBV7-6,CASSAQLAGEVQNEQFF,TGTGCCAGCAGCGCCCAACTAGCGGGGGAGGTACAGAATGAGCAGTTCTTC
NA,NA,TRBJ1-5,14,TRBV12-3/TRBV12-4,CASSYRVGYQPQHF,TGTGCCAGCAGTTACCGGGTAGGGTACCAGCCCCAGCATTTT
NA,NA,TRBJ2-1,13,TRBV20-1,CSAGPTTSDEQFF,TGCAGTGCTGGCCCGACTACAAGCGATGAGCAGTTCTTC
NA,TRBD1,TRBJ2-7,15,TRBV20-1,CSASRIGQGQYEQYF,TGCAGTGCTAGTAGGATCGGACAGGGGCAGTACGAGCAGTACTTC
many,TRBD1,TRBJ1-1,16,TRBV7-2,CASSPRDRSMNTEAFF,TGTGCCAGCAGCCCCCGGGACAGGAGCATGAACACTGAAGCTTTCTTT
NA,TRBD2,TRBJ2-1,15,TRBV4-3,CASSQEGAGVNEQFF,TGCGCCAGCAGCCAAGAGGGAGCGGGAGTCAATGAGCAGTTCTTC